This passage covers 21 T cell receptor beta chains from one sample sequenced in a study of blood T cell repertoires in COVID-19. Libraries were prepared by immunoSEQ multiplex PCR; TCRdb keeps only in-frame clonotypes and omits some of them. The sample has fewer than 350,000 clones; roughly nine tenths are singletons. The sequenced material came from peripheral blood. The receptors come from a woman younger than 45 with COVID-19, enrolled during active disease.

The chain links TRBV5-8 to TRBJ1-5; D unresolved. Trimming pared 0 bases from V and 0 bases from J, leaving 7 bases between. The CDR3 contains 15 residues. Germline CDR1 SGHTS, CDR2 YDEGEE. The CDR3 bases are TGTGCCAGCAGCTTGGGAATCTATAGCAATCAGCCCCAGCATTTT. The encoded protein is CASSLGIYSNQPQHF.

This clone turned up a few times. The chain links TRBV15 to TRBJ2-7, with TRBD2 identical over 8 bases. Germline V gene sequence: CDR1 LNHNV, CDR2 YYDKDF (reference sequence). Trimming at V came to 5 bases and at J to 3 bases, leaving 9 bases not matched to a gene. CDR3 size: 15 residues. The CDR3 bases are TGTGCCACCAGCCCCCGGGTCGGGGGGGACTACGAGCAGTACTTC. This gives the protein CATSPRVGGDYEQYF.

V usage is TRBV10-3 and J usage is TRBJ1-1, with a tentative D call TRBD1 (6 bases). The V gene's germline CDR1 is ENHRY and CDR2 SYGVKD. Trimming removed 7 bases at V and 0 bases at J, with 12 bases between. The CDR3 spans 14 residues. CDR3 sequence reads: CAITLTGLNTEAFF. The CDR3 DNA follows: TGTGCCATCACTCTGACAGGACTGAACACTGAAGCTTTCTTT.

CDR3 bases: TGTGCCAGCAGCCCACGACGTAACGGGGGGAAGTCCTACGAGCAGTACTTC. Translating gives CASSPRRNGGKSYEQYF. The genes are TRBV4-2 and TRBJ2-7, with 7 positions matching TRBD2. The CDR3 covers 17 residues. Germline values: CDR1 LGHNA, CDR2 YNFKEQ. The V gene end was trimmed by 4 bases and the J gene end by 1 base; junction bases not matched to a gene: 13.

J is TRBJ1-6 and V is TRBV18; a weak D match, TRBD1 (6 bases). V lost 1 base and J 8 bases, leaving 9 bases between the germline ends. In germline, CDR1 is KGHSH, CDR2 LQKENI. The CDR3 is 14 amino acids. CDR3 region: CASSPQGVYSPLHF. For the CDR3, the DNA is TGTGCCAGCTCACCACAGGGGGTTTATTCACCCCTCCACTTT.

The chain combines TRBV6-6 with TRBJ1-4; D might be TRBD1 (6 bases). The CDR3 extends over 14 amino acids. The germline V gene encodes CDR1 MNHNY and CDR2 SVGAGI (reference sequence). V was shortened by 11 bases and J by 5 bases, with 18 bases between the two germline ends. DNA of the CDR3: TGTGCCTCCCGGGGAGGGGGGCGAAATGAAAAACTGTTTTTT. The encoded protein is CASRGGGRNEKLFF.

The chain carries TRBV28 and TRBJ2-3, with 7 positions matching TRBD2. Germline values: CDR1 MDHEN, CDR2 SYDVKM. The CDR3 loop spans 18 amino acids. The J segment lost 5 bases and the V segment lost 5 bases, leaving 19 bases of the junction unmatched. CDR3 protein: CASSPIGVAPGGGDTQYF. Here the CDR3 DNA reads TGTGCCAGCAGTCCTATCGGGGTCGCTCCGGGAGGTGGAGATACGCAGTATTTT.

J is TRBJ1-1 and V is TRBV5-1; D may be TRBD1 (5 bases). This CDR3 spans 15 amino acids. Germline CDR1 reads SGHRS; CDR2 reads YFSETQ. Trimming stripped 6 bases from V and 1 base from J, with 16 bases between. In DNA form, the CDR3 reads TGCGCCAGCAACCCCGGAGGCGGGGCGAACACTGAAGCTTTCTTT. Protein sequence: CASNPGGGANTEAFF.

CDR3 loop: CASSRVRKSSAPDTQYF. As DNA, the CDR3 is TGTGCCAGCAGCCGCGTAAGAAAGTCTAGCGCCCCAGATACGCAGTATTTT. The V and J genes are TRBV11-2 and TRBJ2-3; a weak D match, TRBD2 (6 bases). V lost 5 bases to trimming and J lost 4 bases, with 22 bases between them. The CDR3 has 17 residues. Germline V gene data show CDR1 as SGHAT and CDR2 as FQNNGV.

V usage is TRBV4-1 and J usage is TRBJ1-5; D not certain. The CDR3 runs to 15 residues. From germline, CDR1 is MGHRA and CDR2 YSYEKL. Trimming shortened V by 1 base and J by 2 bases, and 9 bases separated the two germline ends. The CDR3 DNA follows: TGCGCCAGCAGCCAAGGGGCAATACGCAATCAGCCCCAGCATTTT. Its protein is CASSQGAIRNQPQHF.

This rearrangement joins TRBV6-5 to TRBJ2-2; unclear D gene. There are 13 residues in the CDR3. V was clipped by 4 bases and J by 3 bases, with 6 bases between them. The germline V gene encodes CDR1 MNHEY and CDR2 SVGAGI. The CDR3: CASSFTDTGELFF. CDR3 DNA: TGTGCCAGCAGTTTTACGGACACCGGGGAGCTGTTTTTT.

V usage is TRBV10-3 and J usage is TRBJ2-7, with 7 positions matching TRBD2. Germline assignment: CDR1 ENHRY and CDR2 SYGVKD. There are 15 residues in the CDR3. Losses at the gene ends were 1 base for V and 6 bases for J; bases not matched to a gene: 9. The CDR3 DNA is TGTGCCATCAGTGAGTGGGCAGCAGCTAGCGGCGAGCAGTACTTC. Translated, it gives CAISEWAAASGEQYF.

V gene TRBV27 combines with J gene TRBJ2-1; 8 positions agree with TRBD2. CDR3 length: 15 amino acids. Trimming cost V 4 bases and J 2 bases; bases outside gene matches: 4. CDR1 MNHEY and CDR2 SMNVEV come from the germline V gene (reference sequence). CDR3 amino acids: CASSSGLGPYNEQFF. In DNA, the CDR3 is TGTGCCAGCAGTTCGGGACTAGGCCCCTACAATGAGCAGTTCTTC.

V and J are TRBV19 and TRBJ2-7; 11 bases line up with TRBD1. Germline V lookup: CDR1 LNHDA, CDR2 SQIVND (reference sequence). With 5 bases clipped from V and 2 bases from J, the junction kept 11 bases outside the gene matches. The CDR3 runs to 17 residues. The CDR3 region is CASSFGPGQGGTYEQYF. CDR3 sequence (DNA): TGTGCCAGTAGTTTCGGTCCGGGACAGGGGGGGACCTACGAGCAGTACTTC.

This sequence joins TRBV5-1 and TRBJ2-5; 11 positions agree with TRBD2. Per germline, CDR1 SGHRS and CDR2 YFSETQ. The V gene end was trimmed by 4 bases and the J gene end by 2 bases; junction bases not matched to a gene: 13. This CDR3 contains 18 residues. The CDR3, as DNA: TGCGCCAGCAGCCCCTTAAGAGGTTCTAGCGGGGGGCAAGAGACCCAGTACTTC. The encoded protein is CASSPLRGSSGGQETQYF.

There are a few counts of this clone. The rearrangement links TRBV15 to TRBJ1-6; maybe TRBD1 (5 bases). The CDR3 extends over 15 amino acids. Per the germline V gene, CDR1 is LNHNV and CDR2 is YYDKDF (reference sequence). V was shortened by 5 bases and J by 10 bases, with 18 bases between the two germline ends. CDR3 in amino acids: CATSPGPTGTSPLHF. The CDR3, as DNA: TGTGCCACCAGCCCGGGCCCCACAGGAACCTCACCCCTCCACTTT.

The rearrangement links TRBV30 to TRBJ2-5; TRBD1 is a possible D gene (5 bases). CDR1 and CDR2 (germline): GTSNPN, SVGIG (reference sequence). The CDR3 spans 14 residues. Trimming stripped 1 base from V and 5 bases from J, with 14 bases between. This chain's CDR3 is CAWSEGDGVETQYF. The CDR3 DNA sequence: TGTGCCTGGAGTGAAGGGGATGGGGTTGAGACCCAGTACTTC. The variable domain in full, completed from reference TRBV30 and TRBJ2-5, reads SQTIHQWPATLVQPVGSPLSLECTVEGTSNPNLYWYRQAAGRGLQLLFYSVGIGQISSEVPQNLSASRPQDRQFILSSKKLLLSDSGFYLCAWSEGDGVETQYFGPGTRLLVL.

The rearrangement uses TRBV11-2 and TRBJ1-4; 8 bases are shared with TRBD1. The germline V gene has CDR1 SGHAT and CDR2 FQNNGV. The junction had 13 bases not matched to a gene; V was cut back by 5 bases and J by 8 bases. The CDR3 runs to 16 residues. The CDR3 loop is CASSVHRGESGEKLFF. CDR3 nucleotides: TGTGCCAGCAGCGTCCACAGGGGGGAGAGCGGAGAAAAACTGTTTTTT.

The chain carries TRBV3-1 (or the pseudogene TRBV3-2) and TRBJ2-5; 9 bases match TRBD2. V gave up 0 bases and J gave up 9 bases; unmatched junction bases: 11. Germline CDR1 is LGHDT and CDR2 is YNNKEL (reference sequence). The CDR3 has 16 residues. CDR3 residues: CASSQDWWRGGGAQYF. The CDR3 bases are TGTGCCAGCAGCCAAGACTGGTGGCGGGGGGGCGGGGCCCAGTACTTC.

The rearrangement links TRBV7-9 to TRBJ2-1; the match to TRBD2 covers 13 bases. Losses at the gene ends were 3 bases for V and 8 bases for J; bases not matched to a gene: 10. This CDR3 has 17 amino acids. Per germline, CDR1 SEHNR and CDR2 FQNEAQ (reference sequence). CDR3 loop: CASSFGLAGASRYEQFF. Here the CDR3 DNA reads TGTGCCAGCAGCTTTGGACTAGCGGGGGCCTCGCGATATGAGCAGTTCTTC.

This clone was seen a handful of times. This chain joins TRBV6-1 and TRBJ2-1; D might be TRBD2 (5 bases). This CDR3 has 12 residues. Germline V gene data show CDR1 as MNHNS and CDR2 as SASEGT. V lost 2 bases and J lost 7, with 6 bases in between. CDR3 region: CASSEWENEQFF. DNA for the CDR3: TGTGCCAGCAGTGAATGGGAGAATGAGCAGTTCTTC.